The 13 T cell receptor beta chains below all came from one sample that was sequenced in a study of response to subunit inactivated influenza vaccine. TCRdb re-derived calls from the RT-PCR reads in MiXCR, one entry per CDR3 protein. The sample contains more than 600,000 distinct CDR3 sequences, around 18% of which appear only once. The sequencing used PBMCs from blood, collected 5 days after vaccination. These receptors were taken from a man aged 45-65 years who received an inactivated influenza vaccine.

The CDR3 DNA reads as TGCAGTGCGCGTTACACAGATACGCAGTATTTT. Amino acid sequence: CSARYTDTQYF. The chain joins TRBV20-1 to TRBJ2-3, with D uncertain. This CDR3 has 11 amino acids. Trimming cost V 6 bases and J 2 bases, with 6 bases left between them. Germline values: CDR1 DFQATT, CDR2 SNEGSKA (reference sequence).

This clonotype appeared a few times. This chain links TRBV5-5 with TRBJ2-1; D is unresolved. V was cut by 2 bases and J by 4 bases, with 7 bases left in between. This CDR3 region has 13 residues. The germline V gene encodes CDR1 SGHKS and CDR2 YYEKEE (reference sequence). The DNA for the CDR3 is TGTGCCAGCAGCTTTCTGGGGTACAATGAGCAGTTCTTC. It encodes CASSFLGYNEQFF. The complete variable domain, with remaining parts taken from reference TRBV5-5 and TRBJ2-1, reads DAGVTQSPTHLIKTRGQQVTLRCSPISGHKSVSWYQQVLGQGPQFIFQYYEKEERGRGNFPDRFSARQFPNYSSELNVNALLLGDSALYLCASSFLGYNEQFFGPGTRLTVL.

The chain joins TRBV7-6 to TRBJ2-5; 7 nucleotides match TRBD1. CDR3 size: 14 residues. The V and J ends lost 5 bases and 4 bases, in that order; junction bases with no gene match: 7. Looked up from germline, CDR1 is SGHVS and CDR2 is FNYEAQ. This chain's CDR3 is CASSLTPGGETQYF. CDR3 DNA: TGTGCCAGCAGCCTGACCCCAGGGGGAGAGACCCAGTACTTC.

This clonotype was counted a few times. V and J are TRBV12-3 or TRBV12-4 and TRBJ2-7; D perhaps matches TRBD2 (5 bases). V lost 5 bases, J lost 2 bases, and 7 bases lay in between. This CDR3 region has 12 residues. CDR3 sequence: CASSGETYEQYF. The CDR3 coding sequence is TGTGCCAGCAGTGGGGAGACCTACGAGCAGTACTTC.

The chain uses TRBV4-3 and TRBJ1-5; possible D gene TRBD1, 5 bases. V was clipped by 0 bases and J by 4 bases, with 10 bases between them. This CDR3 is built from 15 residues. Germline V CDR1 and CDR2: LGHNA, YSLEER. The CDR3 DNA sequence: TGCGCCAGCAGCCAAGATCGGCAGGGAAATCAGCCCCAGCATTTT. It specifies CASSQDRQGNQPQHF.

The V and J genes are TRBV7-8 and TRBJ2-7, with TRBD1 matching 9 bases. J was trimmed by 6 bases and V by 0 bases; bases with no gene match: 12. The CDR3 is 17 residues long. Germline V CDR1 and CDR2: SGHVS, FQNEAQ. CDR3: CASSLARGQGRGREQYF. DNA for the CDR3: TGTGCCAGCAGCTTAGCTCGCGGACAGGGGAGAGGTCGCGAGCAGTACTTC.

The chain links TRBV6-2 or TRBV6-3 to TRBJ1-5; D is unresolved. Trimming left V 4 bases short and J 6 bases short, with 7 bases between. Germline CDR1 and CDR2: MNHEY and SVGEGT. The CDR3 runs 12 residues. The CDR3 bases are TGTGCCAGCAGTTCCGTGAGTCAGCCCCAGCATTTT. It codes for CASSSVSQPQHF.

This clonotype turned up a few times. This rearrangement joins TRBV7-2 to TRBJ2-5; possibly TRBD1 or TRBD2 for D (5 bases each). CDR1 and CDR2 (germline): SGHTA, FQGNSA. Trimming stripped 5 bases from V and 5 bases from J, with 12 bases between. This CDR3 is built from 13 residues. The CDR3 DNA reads TGTGCCAGCAGCCGTACACGGGACGAGACCCAGTACTTC. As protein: CASSRTRDETQYF. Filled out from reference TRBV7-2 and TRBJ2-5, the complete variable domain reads GAGVSQSPSNKVTEKGKDVELRCDPISGHTALYWYRQSLGQGLEFLIYFQGNSAPDKSGLPSDRFSAERTGGSVSTLTIQRTQQEDSAVYLCASSRTRDETQYFGPGTRLLVL.

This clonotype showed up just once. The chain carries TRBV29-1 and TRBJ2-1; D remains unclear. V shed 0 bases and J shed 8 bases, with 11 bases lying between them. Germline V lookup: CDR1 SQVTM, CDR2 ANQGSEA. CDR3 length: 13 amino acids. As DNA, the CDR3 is TGCAGCGTTGAAGATCTAAGGGTCTATGAGCAGTTCTTC. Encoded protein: CSVEDLRVYEQFF.

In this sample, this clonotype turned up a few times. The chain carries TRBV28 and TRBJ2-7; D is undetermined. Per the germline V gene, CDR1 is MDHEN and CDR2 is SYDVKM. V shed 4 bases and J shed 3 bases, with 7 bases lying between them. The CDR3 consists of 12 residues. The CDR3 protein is CASSYRNYEQYF. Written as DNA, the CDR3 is TGTGCCAGCAGTTACCGTAACTACGAGCAGTACTTC.

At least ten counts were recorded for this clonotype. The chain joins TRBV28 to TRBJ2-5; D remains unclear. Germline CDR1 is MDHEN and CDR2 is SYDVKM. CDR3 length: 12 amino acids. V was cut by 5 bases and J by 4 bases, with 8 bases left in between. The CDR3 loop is CASSRLGETQYF. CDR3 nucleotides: TGTGCCAGCAGTAGACTCGGAGAGACCCAGTACTTC.

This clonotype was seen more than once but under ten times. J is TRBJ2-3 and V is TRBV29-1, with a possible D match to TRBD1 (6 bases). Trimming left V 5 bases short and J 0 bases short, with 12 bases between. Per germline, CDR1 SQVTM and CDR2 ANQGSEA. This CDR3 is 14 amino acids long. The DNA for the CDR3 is TGCAGCGTTACAGGGACAACTAGCACAGATACGCAGTATTTT. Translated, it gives CSVTGTTSTDTQYF.

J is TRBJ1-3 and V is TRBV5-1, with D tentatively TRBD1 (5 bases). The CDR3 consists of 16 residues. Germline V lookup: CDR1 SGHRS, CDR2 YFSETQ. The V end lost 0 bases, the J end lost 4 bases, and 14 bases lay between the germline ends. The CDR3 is CASSLAGTAYGNTIYF. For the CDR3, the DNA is TGCGCCAGCAGCTTGGCCGGGACGGCTTACGGAAACACCATATATTTT.